The sequence of this TCR beta chain was determined in a study of beta chain features in type 1 diabetes. Looking at the study overall: All of the samples together had some 110 million sorted cells examined.

This clone came up many times. Antigen specificity is unknown. Since all of the isolated RNA was reverse transcribed, expressed TCRB transcripts were what got sequenced. Read counts averaged around 3.6 million for samples of naive, central memory and regulatory T cells. The data were produced by immunoSEQ multiplex PCR, yet TCRdb's version contains in-frame clones alone and is incomplete. The table has 160,000 or so clones, roughly 8% seen once. Study findings and constraints: Diminished insertions and augmented deletions at VDJ junctions characterized type 1 diabetes patients. Across all four CD4+ subsets, people with type 1 diabetes showed modestly shorter TCRB CDR3s.

The sequencing input was central memory CD4+ T cells from blood. This clonotype was obtained from a woman aged 18-35 years with type 1 diabetes.

The CDR3 here is CASSRSSGSTLETQYF. CDR3 sequence (DNA): TGCGCCAGCAGCCGTTCTAGCGGGAGTACTCTGGAGACCCAGTACTTC. The chain carries TRBV4-1 and TRBJ2-5, with 10 bases matching TRBD2. With 4 bases clipped from V and 5 bases from J, the junction kept 10 bases outside the gene matches. The length of the CDR3 is 16 residues. Germline loops: CDR1 MGHRA, CDR2 YSYEKL.